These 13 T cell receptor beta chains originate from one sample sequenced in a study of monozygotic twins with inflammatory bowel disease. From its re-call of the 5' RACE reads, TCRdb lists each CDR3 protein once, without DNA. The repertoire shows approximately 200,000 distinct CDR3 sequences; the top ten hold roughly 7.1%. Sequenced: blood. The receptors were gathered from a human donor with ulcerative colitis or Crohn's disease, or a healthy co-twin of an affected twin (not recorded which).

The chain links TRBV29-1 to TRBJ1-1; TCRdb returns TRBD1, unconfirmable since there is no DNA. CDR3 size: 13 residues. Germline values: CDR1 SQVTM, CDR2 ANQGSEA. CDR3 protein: CSATRDRYTEAFF.

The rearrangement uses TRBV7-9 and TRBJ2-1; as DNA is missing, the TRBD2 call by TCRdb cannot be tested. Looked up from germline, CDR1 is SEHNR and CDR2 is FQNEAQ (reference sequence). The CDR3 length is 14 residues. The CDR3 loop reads CASSLAGGDHEQFF.

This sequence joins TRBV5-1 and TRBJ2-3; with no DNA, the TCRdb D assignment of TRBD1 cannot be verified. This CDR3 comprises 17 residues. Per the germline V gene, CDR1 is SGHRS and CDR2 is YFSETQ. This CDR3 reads CASSLGQSAINTDTQYF. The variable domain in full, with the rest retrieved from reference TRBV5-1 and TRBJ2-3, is KAGVTQTPRYLIKTRGQQVTLSCSPISGHRSVSWYQQTPGQGLQFLFEYFSETQRNKGNFPGRFSGRQFSNSRSEMNVSTLELGDSALYLCASSLGQSAINTDTQYFGPGTRLTVL.

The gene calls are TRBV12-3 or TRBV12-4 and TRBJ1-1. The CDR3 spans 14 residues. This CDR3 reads CASSKGLLNTEAFF.

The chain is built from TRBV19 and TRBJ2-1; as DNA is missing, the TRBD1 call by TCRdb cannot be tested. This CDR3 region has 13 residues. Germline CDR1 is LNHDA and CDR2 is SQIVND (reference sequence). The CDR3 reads CASSLQGVNEQFF.

The CDR3: CASSYLASGGSTDTQYF. This chain joins TRBV6-5 and TRBJ2-3; with no DNA, the TCRdb D assignment of TRBD2 cannot be verified. Germline loops: CDR1 MNHEY, CDR2 SVGAGI. This CDR3 comprises 17 residues.

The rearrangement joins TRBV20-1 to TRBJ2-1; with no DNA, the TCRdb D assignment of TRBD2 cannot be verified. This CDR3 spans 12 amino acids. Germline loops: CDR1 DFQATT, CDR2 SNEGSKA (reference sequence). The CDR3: CSAPRLAKEQFF.

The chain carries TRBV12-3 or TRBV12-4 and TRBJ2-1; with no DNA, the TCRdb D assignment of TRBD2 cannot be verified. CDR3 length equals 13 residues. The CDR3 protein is CASRVLASNEQFF.

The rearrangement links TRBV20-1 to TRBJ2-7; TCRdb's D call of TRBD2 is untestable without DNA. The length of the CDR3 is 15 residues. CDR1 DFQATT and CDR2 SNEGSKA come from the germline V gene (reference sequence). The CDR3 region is CSAPIQAGYSYEQYF.

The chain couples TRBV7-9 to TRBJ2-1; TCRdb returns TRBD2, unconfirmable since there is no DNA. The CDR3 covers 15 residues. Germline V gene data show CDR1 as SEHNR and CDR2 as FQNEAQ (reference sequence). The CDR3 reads CASSLGLAGFYEQFF.

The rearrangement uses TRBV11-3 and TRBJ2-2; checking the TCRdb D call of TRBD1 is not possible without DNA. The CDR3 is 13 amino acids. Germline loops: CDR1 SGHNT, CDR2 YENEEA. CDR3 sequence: CASSPGDGGELFF.

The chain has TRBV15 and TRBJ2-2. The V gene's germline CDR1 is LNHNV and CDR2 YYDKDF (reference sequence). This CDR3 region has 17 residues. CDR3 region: CATSRDQLMADTGELFF. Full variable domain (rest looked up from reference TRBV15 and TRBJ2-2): DAMVIQNPRYQVTQFGKPVTLSCSQTLNHNVMYWYQQKSSQAPKLLFHYYDKDFNNEADTPDNFQSRRPNTSFCFLDIRSPGLGDTAMYLCATSRDQLMADTGELFFGEGSRLTVL.

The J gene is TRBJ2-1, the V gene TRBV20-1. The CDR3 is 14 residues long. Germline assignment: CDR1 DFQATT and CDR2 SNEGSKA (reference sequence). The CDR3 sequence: CSARVPRPYNEQFF.